This T cell receptor beta chain was sequenced during a study of blood T cell repertoires in COVID-19. V lost 0 bases and J 1 base, leaving 10 bases between the germline ends. CDR3 size: 17 residues. Germline V gene lookup returns CDR1 MGHRA and CDR2 YSYEKL. The repertoire was sequenced with immunoSEQ multiplex PCR; TCRdb's copy has only in-frame clones and lacks some. Here the sample spans fewer than 500,000 clones, approximately 87% being singletons. The rearrangement joins TRBV4-1 to TRBJ1-6; D not resolved. The clonotype originates from a man in his thirties or forties who had recovered from COVID-19. Sequences were obtained from PBMCs or T cells enriched from blood (not recorded which). The CDR3 region has the DNA TGCGCCAGCAGCCAAGATCCCCCCGGGTCCTATAATTCACCCCTCCACTTT. It translates to CASSQDPPGSYNSPLHF.